This T cell receptor beta chain originates from a study of control samples from healthy donors and cancer patients. Per germline, CDR1 MDHEN and CDR2 SYDVKM. Trimming took 8 bases from V and 1 from J, leaving 21 bases between them. The CDR3 is 16 residues long. Profiled with immunoSEQ multiplex PCR; TCRdb holds only in-frame clones, not every one. The table has roughly 130,000 clones, roughly 89% seen once; the top ten hold approximately 10%. This receptor was obtained from a man aged 30 to 39 in good health. V usage is TRBV28 and J usage is TRBJ2-7, with TRBD1 as a possible D gene (5 bases). The sequenced sample was blood. This CDR3 is CASLKQTPDSSYEQYF. In DNA form, the CDR3 reads TGTGCCAGCTTGAAGCAAACGCCCGACAGTTCCTACGAGCAGTACTTC.